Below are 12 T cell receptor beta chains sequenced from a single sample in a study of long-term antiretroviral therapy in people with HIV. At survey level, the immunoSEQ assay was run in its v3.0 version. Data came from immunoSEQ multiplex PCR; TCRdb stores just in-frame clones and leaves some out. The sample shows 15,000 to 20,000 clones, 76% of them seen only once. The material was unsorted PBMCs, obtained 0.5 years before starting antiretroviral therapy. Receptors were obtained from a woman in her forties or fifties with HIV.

CDR3 sequence reads: CASSEPGVGPNTGELFF. CDR3 in DNA: TGCGCCAGCAGTGAGCCCGGGGTTGGGCCTAACACCGGGGAGCTGTTTTTT. The V and J genes are TRBV10-1 and TRBJ2-2, with a possible D match to TRBD2 (5 bases). This CDR3 has 17 amino acids. V gave up 2 bases and J gave up 2 bases, with 15 bases separating them. Germline V gives CDR1 WNHNN, CDR2 SYGVQD (reference sequence).

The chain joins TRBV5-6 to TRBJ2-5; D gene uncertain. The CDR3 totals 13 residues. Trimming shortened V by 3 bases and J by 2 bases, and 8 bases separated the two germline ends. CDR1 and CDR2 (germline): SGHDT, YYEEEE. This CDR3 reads CASSWPPQETQYF. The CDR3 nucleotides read TGTGCCAGCAGCTGGCCGCCGCAAGAGACCCAGTACTTC.

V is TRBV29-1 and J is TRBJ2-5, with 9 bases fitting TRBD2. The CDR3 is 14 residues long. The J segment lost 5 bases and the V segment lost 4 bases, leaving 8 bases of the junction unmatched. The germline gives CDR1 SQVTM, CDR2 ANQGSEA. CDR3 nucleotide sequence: TGCAGCGTTGGCCCTAGCGGGGTCAGGGAGACCCAGTACTTC. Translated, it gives CSVGPSGVRETQYF.

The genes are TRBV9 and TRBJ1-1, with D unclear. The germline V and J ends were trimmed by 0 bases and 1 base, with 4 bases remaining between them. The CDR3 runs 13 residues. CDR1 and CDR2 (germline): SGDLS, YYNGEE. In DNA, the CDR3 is TGTGCCAGCAGCGTAGCAGGGAACACTGAAGCTTTCTTT. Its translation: CASSVAGNTEAFF.

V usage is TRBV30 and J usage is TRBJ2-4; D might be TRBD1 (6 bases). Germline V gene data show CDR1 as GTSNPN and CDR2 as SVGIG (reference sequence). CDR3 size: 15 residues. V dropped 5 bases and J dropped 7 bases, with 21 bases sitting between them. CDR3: CAWCAFPGAGNIQYF. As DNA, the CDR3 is TGTGCCTGGTGCGCCTTCCCAGGGGCCGGGAACATTCAGTACTTC. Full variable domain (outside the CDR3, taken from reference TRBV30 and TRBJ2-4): SQTIHQWPATLVQPVGSPLSLECTVEGTSNPNLYWYRQAAGRGLQLLFYSVGIGQISSEVPQNLSASRPQDRQFILSSKKLLLSDSGFYLCAWCAFPGAGNIQYFGAGTRLSVL.

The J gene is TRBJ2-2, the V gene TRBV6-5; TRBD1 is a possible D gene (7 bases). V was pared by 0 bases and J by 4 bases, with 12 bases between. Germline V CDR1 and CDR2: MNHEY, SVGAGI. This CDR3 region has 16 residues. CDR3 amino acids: CASSYSSQGGTGELFF. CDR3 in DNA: TGTGCCAGCAGTTACTCGTCTCAGGGGGGCACCGGGGAGCTGTTTTTT.

The CDR3 here is CSVEDPREIDYGYTF. The CDR3 bases are TGCAGCGTTGAAGATCCAAGGGAAATTGACTATGGCTACACCTTC. The chain joins TRBV29-1 to TRBJ1-2; D unresolved. The V and J ends lost 0 bases and 3 bases respectively, with 14 bases between them. The CDR3 has 15 residues. Germline loops: CDR1 SQVTM, CDR2 ANQGSEA.

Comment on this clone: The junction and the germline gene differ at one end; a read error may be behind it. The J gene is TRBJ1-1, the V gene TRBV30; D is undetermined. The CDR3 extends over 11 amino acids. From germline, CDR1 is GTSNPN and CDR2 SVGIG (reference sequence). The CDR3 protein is CARSRNTEAFF. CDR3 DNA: TGTGCCCGGAGTCGGAACACTGAAGCTTTCTTT.

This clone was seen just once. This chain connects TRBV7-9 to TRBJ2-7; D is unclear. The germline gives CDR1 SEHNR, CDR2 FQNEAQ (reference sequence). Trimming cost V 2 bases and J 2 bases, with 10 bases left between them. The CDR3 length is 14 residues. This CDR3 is CASSLTLSPYEQYV. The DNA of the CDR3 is TGTGCCAGCAGCTTAACACTAAGCCCCTACGAGCAGTACGTC.

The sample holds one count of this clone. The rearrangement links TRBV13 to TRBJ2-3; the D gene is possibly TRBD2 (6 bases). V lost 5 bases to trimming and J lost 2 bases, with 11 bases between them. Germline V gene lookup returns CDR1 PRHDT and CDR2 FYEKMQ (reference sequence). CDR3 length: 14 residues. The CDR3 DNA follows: TGTGCCAGCAGCCGCGGGACTGCCACAGATACGCAGTATTTT. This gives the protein CASSRGTATDTQYF.

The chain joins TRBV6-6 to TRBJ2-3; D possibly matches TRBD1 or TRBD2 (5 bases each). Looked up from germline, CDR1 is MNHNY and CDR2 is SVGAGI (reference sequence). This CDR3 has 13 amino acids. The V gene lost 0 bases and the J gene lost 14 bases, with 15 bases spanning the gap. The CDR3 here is CASSYSTTHRPYF. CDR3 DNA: TGTGCCAGCAGTTACTCGACTACCCACAGGCCGTATTTT.

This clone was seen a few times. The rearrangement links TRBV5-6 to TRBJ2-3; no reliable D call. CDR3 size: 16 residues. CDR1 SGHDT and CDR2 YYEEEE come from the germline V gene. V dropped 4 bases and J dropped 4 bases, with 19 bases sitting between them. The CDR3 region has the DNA TGTGCCAGCAGCCCAACAACCCTCGGGCACGCAGATACGCAGTATTTT. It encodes CASSPTTLGHADTQYF.